These 26 T cell receptor beta chains originate from one sample sequenced in a study of blood T cell repertoires in COVID-19. Sequencing used immunoSEQ multiplex PCR; TCRdb keeps in-frame clones, though not all of them. The sample carries roughly 62,000 clones, 80% to 85% recorded once. The sequenced material came from peripheral blood. The receptors shown here come from a man younger than 45 with COVID-19, enrolled during active disease.

This chain uses TRBV18 with TRBJ2-3, with TRBD2 identical over 8 bases. Germline V lookup: CDR1 KGHSH, CDR2 LQKENI. The CDR3 is 16 amino acids. The V gene end was trimmed by 3 bases and the J gene end by 4 bases; junction bases not matched to a gene: 9. CDR3: CASSPTRAGASDTQYF. CDR3 coding DNA: TGTGCCAGCTCACCGACGCGAGCGGGAGCGTCAGATACGCAGTATTTT.

V is TRBV14 and J is TRBJ1-6; 7 nucleotides agree with TRBD1. Germline V gene lookup returns CDR1 SGHDN and CDR2 FVKESK. This CDR3 spans 13 amino acids. The junction had 0 bases not matched to a gene; V was cut back by 3 bases and J by 7 bases. CDR3 in amino acids: CASSQTGNSPLHF. CDR3 sequence (DNA): TGTGCCAGCAGCCAGACAGGGAATTCACCCCTCCACTTT.

This clone was observed a single time. This chain connects TRBV7-2 to TRBJ2-7, with D possibly being TRBD2 (6 bases). The V gene lost 1 base and the J gene lost 4 bases, with 14 bases spanning the gap. Germline V gene sequence: CDR1 SGHTA, CDR2 FQGNSA. CDR3 size: 15 residues. The CDR3 bases are TGTGCCAGCAGCTTAGATGGAGGGCTCGGGTACGAGCAGTACTTC. The encoded protein is CASSLDGGLGYEQYF.

V is TRBV18 and J is TRBJ1-4; 10 bases map to TRBD1. The germline V gene encodes CDR1 KGHSH and CDR2 LQKENI. The V gene end was trimmed by 3 bases and the J gene end by 4 bases; junction bases not matched to a gene: 14. CDR3 size: 19 residues. This CDR3 reads CASSPPPGQGIKGNEKLFF. In nucleotides, the CDR3 is TGTGCCAGCTCACCCCCCCCGGGACAGGGGATAAAGGGTAATGAAAAACTGTTTTTT.

In its sample, this clone was seen once. The CDR3 nucleotides are TGTGCCAGTAGTATGACAGGGGTTGGGGCCAACGTCCTGACTTTC. Amino acid sequence: CASSMTGVGANVLTF. The chain joins TRBV19 to TRBJ2-6; 8 nucleotides line up with TRBD1. Germline CDR1 reads LNHDA; CDR2 reads SQIVND (reference sequence). The CDR3 runs to 15 residues. V lost 3 bases and J lost 3; bases outside the gene matches: 1.

The J gene is TRBJ2-6, the V gene TRBV19, with a tentative D call TRBD1 (6 bases). The germline CDR1 and CDR2 sequences are LNHDA and SQIVND (reference sequence). Trimming shortened V by 7 bases and J by 0 bases, and 16 bases separated the two germline ends. CDR3 size: 17 residues. The CDR3 reads CASNPGTSYSGANVLTF. DNA for the CDR3: TGTGCCAGTAACCCGGGGACATCCTACTCTGGGGCCAACGTCCTGACTTTC.

The chain has TRBV27 and TRBJ1-1; perhaps TRBD1 as D (5 bases). Trimming cost V 5 bases and J 3 bases, with 13 bases left between them. The CDR3 contains 14 residues. CDR1 MNHEY and CDR2 SMNVEV come from the germline V gene (reference sequence). Here the CDR3 DNA reads TGTGCCAGCAGTACGCACTACAGGTACACTGAAGCTTTCTTT. Protein product: CASSTHYRYTEAFF.

The CDR3 DNA reads TGTGCCAGCCAAAAGACTAGCGGGAACTCCTACGAGCAGTACTTC. It yields the protein CASQKTSGNSYEQYF. The chain uses TRBV7-2 and TRBJ2-7, with TRBD2 matching over 11 bases. The trim removed 8 bases at V and 0 bases at J, leaving 6 bases unmatched. The CDR3 is made up of 15 amino acids. Germline V lookup: CDR1 SGHTA, CDR2 FQGNSA.

There are a few counts of this clone. The V call is TRBV29-1, the J call TRBJ1-2, with D hard to call. CDR1 is SQVTM, CDR2 ANQGSEA, per germline. This CDR3 contains 11 residues. V was shortened by 3 bases and J by 4 bases, with 6 bases between the two germline ends. The chain's CDR3 is CSVDWSYGYTF. DNA of the CDR3: TGCAGCGTTGATTGGAGCTATGGCTACACCTTC.

Turning to this clone: This sample also contains other DNA sequences that code for the same CDR3. The chain couples TRBV30 to TRBJ1-2, with D unresolved. Germline V gives CDR1 GTSNPN, CDR2 SVGIG (reference sequence). The CDR3 is 13 residues long. V lost 0 bases to trimming and J lost 2 bases, with 7 bases between them. CDR3 DNA: TGTGCCTGGAGTGTATATAGCAACTATGGCTACACCTTC. As protein: CAWSVYSNYGYTF.

This clone has a handful of counts. The rearrangement uses TRBV6-4 and TRBJ2-2; maybe TRBD2 (6 bases). The CDR3 totals 15 residues. V lost 4 bases to trimming and J lost 6 bases, with 15 bases between them. Germline CDR1 is MRHNA and CDR2 is SNTAGT. In nucleotides, the CDR3 is TGTGCCAGCAGTGCGGAGGGAGAGGGGCCCGGGGAGCTGTTTTTT. Its translation: CASSAEGEGPGELFF.

The chain employs TRBV5-4 and TRBJ2-2; D is possibly TRBD2 (5 bases). The CDR3 loop spans 15 amino acids. The germline V gene encodes CDR1 SGHNT and CDR2 YYREEE (reference sequence). The V gene lost 0 bases and the J gene lost 6 bases, with 12 bases spanning the gap. The CDR3 DNA reads as TGTGCCAGCAGCTTGGCTCGGGGAAGCGCCGGGGAGCTGTTTTTT. Translated, it gives CASSLARGSAGELFF.

The CDR3 coding sequence is TGTGCCAGCAGGGCGGGCCTGAACACTGAAGCTTTCTTT. Protein sequence: CASRAGLNTEAFF. The chain links TRBV28 to TRBJ1-1, with D uncertain. Trimming removed 6 bases from V and 0 bases from J, with 8 bases in between. Per the germline V gene, CDR1 is MDHEN and CDR2 is SYDVKM. The CDR3 sequence is 13 residues long. Combining the CDR3 with reference TRBV28 and TRBJ1-1 gives the whole variable domain DVKVTQSSRYLVKRTGEKVFLECVQDMDHENMFWYRQDPGLGLRLIYFSYDVKMKEKGDIPEGYSVSREKKERFSLILESASTNQTSMYLCASRAGLNTEAFFGQGTRLTVV.

This clone was seen a single time. The chain joins TRBV10-3 to TRBJ1-5; D is perhaps TRBD1 (5 bases). The CDR3 covers 15 residues. The germline CDR1 and CDR2 sequences are ENHRY and SYGVKD. Between the trimmed V and J ends, which lost 0 bases and 5 bases, there was a span of 11 bases. The CDR3 DNA follows: TGTGCCATCAGTGAGTCTAGGGGTCAGGATCAGCCCCAGCATTTT. Encoded protein: CAISESRGQDQPQHF.

This clone was seen a single time. The chain has TRBV7-9 and TRBJ2-3, with D maybe TRBD2 (5 bases). Deletions cut 1 base from V and 15 bases from J, with 14 bases between. Germline CDR1 SEHNR, CDR2 FQNEAQ (reference sequence). This CDR3 contains 12 residues. The CDR3 sequence: CASSLGTRPPYF. CDR3 bases: TGTGCCAGCAGCTTAGGGACTCGCCCACCCTATTTT.

This clone was detected only a few times. The chain employs TRBV27 and TRBJ1-1, with a tentative D call TRBD1 (5 bases). Germline CDR1 reads MNHEY; CDR2 reads SMNVEV (reference sequence). The germline V and J ends were trimmed by 8 bases and 0 bases, with 19 bases remaining between them. The CDR3 runs to 16 residues. This CDR3 is CASRPGRGSLNTEAFF. The CDR3 DNA reads TGTGCCAGCCGACCTGGGCGGGGCAGCTTGAACACTGAAGCTTTCTTT.

J is TRBJ1-2 and V is TRBV19; 7 bases fit TRBD1. Germline V gene lookup returns CDR1 LNHDA and CDR2 SQIVND (reference sequence). V lost 3 bases to trimming and J lost 2 bases; unmatched junction nucleotides: 6. The CDR3 has 15 amino acids. CDR3 nucleotides: TGTGCCAGTAGTATGGTCCGGGACAGAAACTATGGCTACACCTTC. Its protein product is CASSMVRDRNYGYTF.

This chain links TRBV11-2 with TRBJ2-7, with 8 nucleotides matching TRBD1. This CDR3 is built from 15 residues. Germline lookup yields CDR1 SGHAT and CDR2 FQNNGV. The V segment lost 0 bases and the J segment 6 bases; nucleotides outside the gene matches: 7. The CDR3 sequence is CASSLDPDRAGEQYF. Written as DNA, the CDR3 is TGTGCCAGCAGCTTAGATCCGGACAGGGCGGGCGAGCAGTACTTC.

The rearrangement links TRBV5-4 to TRBJ1-4; possible D gene TRBD1, 5 bases. Trimming cost V 0 bases and J 3 bases, with 9 bases left between them. Germline V gene lookup returns CDR1 SGHNT and CDR2 YYREEE (reference sequence). The CDR3 contains 15 residues. The CDR3 here is CASSLGREANEKLFF. Here the CDR3 DNA reads TGTGCCAGCAGCTTGGGCAGGGAAGCTAATGAAAAACTGTTTTTT.

This clone showed up just a few times. The V call is TRBV7-9, the J call TRBJ1-1, with 8 bases aligning to TRBD1. CDR3 length: 12 residues. Trimming took 9 bases from V and 1 from J; bases not matched to a gene: 1. CDR1 is SEHNR, CDR2 FQNEAQ, per germline (reference sequence). The CDR3 protein is CASGQGNTEAFF. CDR3 coding DNA: TGTGCCAGTGGACAGGGGAACACTGAAGCTTTCTTT.

The chain has TRBV5-5 and TRBJ2-7, with TRBD2 matching over 11 bases. The CDR3 has 15 amino acids. V shed 4 bases and J 1 base; nucleotides not matched to a gene: 4. Germline V gene sequence: CDR1 SGHKS, CDR2 YYEKEE (reference sequence). The CDR3 region is CASSTTSGRSYEQYF. CDR3 in DNA: TGTGCCAGCAGCACCACTAGCGGGAGATCCTACGAGCAGTACTTC.

The chain joins TRBV4-2 to TRBJ2-2; 7 positions match TRBD2. CDR3 length equals 17 residues. Germline values: CDR1 LGHNA, CDR2 YNFKEQ. J was trimmed by 1 base and V by 6 bases; bases with no gene match: 11. CDR3 amino acids: CASRQPASGVNTGELFF. CDR3 DNA: TGTGCCAGCAGACAGCCTGCAAGCGGGGTGAACACCGGGGAGCTGTTTTTT.

The J gene is TRBJ2-7, the V gene TRBV9, with D hard to call. Germline loops: CDR1 SGDLS, CDR2 YYNGEE. This CDR3 is 14 amino acids long. V lost 2 bases, J lost 0 bases, and 9 bases lay in between. CDR3 residues: CASSVSRSSYEQYF. CDR3 bases: TGTGCCAGCAGCGTTTCGAGGAGCTCCTACGAGCAGTACTTC.

This clone appeared a single time. CDR3 in amino acids: CASSQEGRGQANSPLHF. The CDR3 nucleotides are TGCGCCAGCAGCCAAGAAGGGAGGGGACAGGCAAATTCACCCCTCCACTTT. This chain links TRBV4-1 with TRBJ1-6; 8 bases map to TRBD1. The CDR3 covers 17 residues. CDR1 is MGHRA and CDR2 is YSYEKL in the germline V gene. Germline trimming cut 0 bases from V and 7 bases from J; bases unmatched to any gene: 8.

The chain combines TRBV2 with TRBJ2-1; 10 bases align to TRBD1. The germline CDR1 and CDR2 sequences are SNHLY and FYNNEI. The junction had 6 bases not matched to a gene; V was cut back by 6 bases and J by 7 bases. This CDR3 spans 14 amino acids. The CDR3: CASRGDRGFNEQFF. Here the CDR3 DNA reads TGTGCCAGCAGGGGGGACAGGGGCTTTAATGAGCAGTTCTTC. The variable domain in full, completed from reference TRBV2 and TRBJ2-1, reads EPEVTQTPSHQVTQMGQEVILRCVPISNHLYFYWYRQILGQKVEFLVSFYNNEISEKSEIFDDQFSVERPDGSNFTLKIRSTKLEDSAMYFCASRGDRGFNEQFFGPGTRLTVL.

The chain carries TRBV5-1 and TRBJ2-3; 11 nucleotides line up with TRBD2. Trimming removed 4 bases from V and 2 bases from J; junction bases left unmatched: 6. The germline V gene encodes CDR1 SGHRS and CDR2 YFSETQ. CDR3 size: 16 residues. In DNA, the CDR3 is TGCGCCAGCAGCCCAGGACTAGCGGGTACCACAGATACGCAGTATTTT. Translated: CASSPGLAGTTDTQYF.